The TCR beta chain under discussion was sequenced for a study of shared clonotypes between healthy human individuals. Looking at the study overall: Donors had three CD4 naive, three CD4 memory, two CD8 naive and one CD8 memory plate apiece.

The repertoire was sequenced with immunoSEQ multiplex PCR; TCRdb's copy has only in-frame clones and lacks some. The data hold about 700,000 clones, with 90% to 95% observed a single time. Germline V gene data show CDR1 as WNHNN and CDR2 as SYGVQD (reference sequence). V lost 5 bases, J lost 0 bases, and 12 bases lay in between. The CDR3 runs to 15 residues. Naive CD8 isolation took CD45RO-negative cells positively selected for CCR7 and excluded terminally differentiated effector memory CD45RA+ cells. Findings and caveats of the study: Rarefaction showed that sequencing of sorted subsets was incomplete (despite large depth). Sequencing depth was expected to influence donor clonotype sharing.

Points on this clone: Its antigen is undetermined.

The V call is TRBV10-1, the J call TRBJ2-3, with D hard to call. Specimen: naive CD8+ T cells sorted from blood. This sequence was found in a man aged 25 to 40 in good health. The CDR3 loop reads CASSMDPFSTDTQYF. The CDR3 nucleotides read TGCGCCAGCAGTATGGATCCCTTTAGCACAGATACGCAGTATTTT.